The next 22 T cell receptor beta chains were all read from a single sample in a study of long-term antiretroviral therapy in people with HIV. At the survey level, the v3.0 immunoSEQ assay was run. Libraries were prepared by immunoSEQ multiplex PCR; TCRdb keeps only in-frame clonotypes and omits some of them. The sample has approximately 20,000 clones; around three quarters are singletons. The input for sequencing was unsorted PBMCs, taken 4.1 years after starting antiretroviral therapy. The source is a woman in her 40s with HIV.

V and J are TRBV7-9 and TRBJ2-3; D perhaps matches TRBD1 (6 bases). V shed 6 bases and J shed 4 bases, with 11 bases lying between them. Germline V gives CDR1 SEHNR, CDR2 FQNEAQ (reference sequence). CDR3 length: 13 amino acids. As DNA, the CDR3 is TGTGCCAGCAGTTTTAAGGGGGCAGATACGCAGTATTTT. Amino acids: CASSFKGADTQYF.

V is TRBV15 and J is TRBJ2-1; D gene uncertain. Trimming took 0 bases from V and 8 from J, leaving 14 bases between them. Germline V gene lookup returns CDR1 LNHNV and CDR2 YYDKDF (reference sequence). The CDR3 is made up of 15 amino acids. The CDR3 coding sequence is TGTGCCACCAGCAGAGATTTTCCGGGTATCCATGAGCAGTTCTTC. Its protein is CATSRDFPGIHEQFF. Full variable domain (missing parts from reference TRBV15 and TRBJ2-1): DAMVIQNPRYQVTQFGKPVTLSCSQTLNHNVMYWYQQKSSQAPKLLFHYYDKDFNNEADTPDNFQSRRPNTSFCFLDIRSPGLGDTAMYLCATSRDFPGIHEQFFGPGTRLTVL.

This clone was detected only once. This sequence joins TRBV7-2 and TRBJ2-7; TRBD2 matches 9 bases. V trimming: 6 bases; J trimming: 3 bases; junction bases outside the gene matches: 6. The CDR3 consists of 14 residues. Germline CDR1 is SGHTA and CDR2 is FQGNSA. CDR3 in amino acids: CASSLTSGDYEQYF. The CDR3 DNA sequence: TGTGCCAGCAGTCTGACTAGCGGAGACTACGAGCAGTACTTC.

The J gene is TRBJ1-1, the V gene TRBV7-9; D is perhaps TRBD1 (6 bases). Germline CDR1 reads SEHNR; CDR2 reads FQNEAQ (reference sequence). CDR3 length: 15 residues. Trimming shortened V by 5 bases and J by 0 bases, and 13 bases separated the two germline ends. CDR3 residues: CASSPSTGVNTEAFF. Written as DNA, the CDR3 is TGTGCCAGCAGCCCATCGACAGGAGTGAACACTGAAGCTTTCTTT.

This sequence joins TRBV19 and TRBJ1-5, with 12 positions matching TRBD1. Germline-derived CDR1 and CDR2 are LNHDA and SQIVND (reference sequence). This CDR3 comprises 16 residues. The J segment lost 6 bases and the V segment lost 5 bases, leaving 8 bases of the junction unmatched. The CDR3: CASSPTGQGAFQPQHF. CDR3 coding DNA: TGTGCCAGTAGTCCCACGGGACAGGGGGCATTTCAGCCCCAGCATTTT.

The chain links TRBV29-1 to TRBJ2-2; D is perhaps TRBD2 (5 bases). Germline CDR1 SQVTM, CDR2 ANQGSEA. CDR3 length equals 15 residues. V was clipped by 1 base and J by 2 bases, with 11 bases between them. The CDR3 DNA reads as TGCAGCGTTGAAGGCGGAGAGGGTAACACCGGGGAGCTGTTTTTT. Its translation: CSVEGGEGNTGELFF.

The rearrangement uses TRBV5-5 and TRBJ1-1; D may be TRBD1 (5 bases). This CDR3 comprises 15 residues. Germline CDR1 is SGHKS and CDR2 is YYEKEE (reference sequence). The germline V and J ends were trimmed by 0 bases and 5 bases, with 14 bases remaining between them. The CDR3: CASSLGPGRGTEAFF. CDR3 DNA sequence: TGTGCCAGCAGCTTGGGCCCGGGGCGAGGGACTGAAGCTTTCTTT.

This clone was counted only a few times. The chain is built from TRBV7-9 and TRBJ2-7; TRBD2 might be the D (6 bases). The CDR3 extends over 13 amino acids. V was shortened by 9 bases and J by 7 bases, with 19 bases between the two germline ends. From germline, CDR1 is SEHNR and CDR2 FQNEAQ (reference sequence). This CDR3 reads CASSGRDVREQYF. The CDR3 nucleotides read TGTGCCAGTAGCGGCCGGGACGTGCGGGAGCAGTACTTC.

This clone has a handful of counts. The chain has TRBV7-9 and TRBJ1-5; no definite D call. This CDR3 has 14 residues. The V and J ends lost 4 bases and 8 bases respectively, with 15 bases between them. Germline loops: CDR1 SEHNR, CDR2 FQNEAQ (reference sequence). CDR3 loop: CASSSGNGVKPQHF. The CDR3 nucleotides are TGTGCCAGCAGCTCGGGGAATGGGGTAAAGCCCCAGCATTTT.

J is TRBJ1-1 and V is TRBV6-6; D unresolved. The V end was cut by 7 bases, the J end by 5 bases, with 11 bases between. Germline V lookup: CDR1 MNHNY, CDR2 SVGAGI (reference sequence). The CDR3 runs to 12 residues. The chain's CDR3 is CASTEGGTEAFF. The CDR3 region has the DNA TGTGCCAGCACCGAAGGAGGGACTGAAGCTTTCTTT.

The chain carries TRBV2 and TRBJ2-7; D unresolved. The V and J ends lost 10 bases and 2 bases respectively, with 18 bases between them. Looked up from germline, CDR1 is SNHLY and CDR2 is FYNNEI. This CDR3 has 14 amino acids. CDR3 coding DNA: TGTGCCACGAGAAATCCGGGCCTTGCCTACGAGCAGTACTTC. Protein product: CATRNPGLAYEQYF. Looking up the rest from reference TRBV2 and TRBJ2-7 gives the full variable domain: EPEVTQTPSHQVTQMGQEVILRCVPISNHLYFYWYRQILGQKVEFLVSFYNNEISEKSEIFDDQFSVERPDGSNFTLKIRSTKLEDSAMYFCATRNPGLAYEQYFGPGTRLTVT.

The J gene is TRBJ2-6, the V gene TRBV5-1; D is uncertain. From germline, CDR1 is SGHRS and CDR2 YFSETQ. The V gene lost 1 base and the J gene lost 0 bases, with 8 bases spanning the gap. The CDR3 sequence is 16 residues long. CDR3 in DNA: TGCGCCAGCAGCTTGATGACTCGCTCTGGGGCCAACGTCCTGACTTTC. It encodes CASSLMTRSGANVLTF.

DNA for the CDR3: TGTGCCAGCAGTTCCGGGACAGCCTACGAGCAGTACTTC. Translated, it gives CASSSGTAYEQYF. This sequence joins TRBV5-6 and TRBJ2-7; 7 positions match TRBD1. Germline V gene data show CDR1 as SGHDT and CDR2 as YYEEEE. The CDR3 contains 13 residues. After removal of 5 bases from V and 2 bases from J, the junction contained 4 bases not matched to a gene.

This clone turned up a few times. The CDR3 DNA is TGTGCCAGCAGTGAAGACGGTCAGGTCTACGAGCAGTACTTC. This translates into CASSEDGQVYEQYF. The rearrangement uses TRBV2 and TRBJ2-7, with D unclear. This CDR3 region has 14 residues. V lost 1 base to trimming and J lost 3 bases, with 10 bases between them. Germline V gene lookup returns CDR1 SNHLY and CDR2 FYNNEI.

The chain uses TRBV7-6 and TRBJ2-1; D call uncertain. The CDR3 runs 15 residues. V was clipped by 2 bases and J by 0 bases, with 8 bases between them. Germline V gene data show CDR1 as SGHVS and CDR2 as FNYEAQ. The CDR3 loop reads CASSLMASSYNEQFF. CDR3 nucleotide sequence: TGTGCCAGCAGCTTAATGGCAAGCTCCTACAATGAGCAGTTCTTC.

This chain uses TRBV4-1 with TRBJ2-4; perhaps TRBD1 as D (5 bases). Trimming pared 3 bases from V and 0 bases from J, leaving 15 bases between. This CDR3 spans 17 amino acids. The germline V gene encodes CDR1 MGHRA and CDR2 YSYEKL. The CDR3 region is CASSQSLPRVAKNIQYF. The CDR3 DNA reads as TGCGCCAGCAGCCAGTCGCTACCCAGGGTAGCCAAAAACATTCAGTACTTC.

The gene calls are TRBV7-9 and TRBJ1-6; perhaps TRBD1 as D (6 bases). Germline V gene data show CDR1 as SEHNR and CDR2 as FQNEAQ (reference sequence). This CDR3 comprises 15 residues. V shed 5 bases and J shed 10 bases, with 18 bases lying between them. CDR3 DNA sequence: TGTGCCAGCAGCCCCGCGCAGGCAGGGGTCTCACCCCTCCACTTT. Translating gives CASSPAQAGVSPLHF.

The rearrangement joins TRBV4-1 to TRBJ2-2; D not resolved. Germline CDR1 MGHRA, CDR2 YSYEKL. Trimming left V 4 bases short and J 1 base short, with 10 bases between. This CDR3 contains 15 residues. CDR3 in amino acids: CASSLRTENTGELFF. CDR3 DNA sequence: TGCGCCAGCAGCCTGCGGACGGAGAACACCGGGGAGCTGTTTTTT.

CDR3 sequence reads: CASSQGTSGRASTDTQYF. CDR3 nucleotides: TGCGCCAGCAGCCAAGGGACTAGCGGGCGCGCTAGCACAGATACGCAGTATTTT. The rearrangement uses TRBV4-1 and TRBJ2-3; 11 bases line up with TRBD2. This CDR3 contains 18 residues. V gave up 1 base and J gave up 0 bases; unmatched junction bases: 6. CDR1 and CDR2 (germline): MGHRA, YSYEKL.

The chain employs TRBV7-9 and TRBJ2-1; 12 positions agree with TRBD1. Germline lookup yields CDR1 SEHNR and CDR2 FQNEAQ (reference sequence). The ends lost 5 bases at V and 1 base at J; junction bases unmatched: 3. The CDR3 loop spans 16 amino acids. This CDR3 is CASSGTGGVSYNEQFF. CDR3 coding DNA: TGTGCCAGCAGCGGGACAGGGGGCGTATCCTACAATGAGCAGTTCTTC.

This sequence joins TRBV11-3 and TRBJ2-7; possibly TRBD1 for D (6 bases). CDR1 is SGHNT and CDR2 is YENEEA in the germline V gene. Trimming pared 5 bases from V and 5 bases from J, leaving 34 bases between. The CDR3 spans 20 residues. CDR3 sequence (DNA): TGTGCCAGCAGCCGCAGCCGCCGAGGGGGAGCGAACCCATTCGGCCACGAGCAGTACTTC. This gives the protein CASSRSRRGGANPFGHEQYF. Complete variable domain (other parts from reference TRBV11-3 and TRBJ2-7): EAGVVQSPRYKIIEKKQPVAFWCNPISGHNTLYWYLQNLGQGPELLIRYENEEAVDDSQLPKDRFSAERLKGVDSTLKIQPAELGDSAVYLCASSRSRRGGANPFGHEQYFGPGTRLTVT.

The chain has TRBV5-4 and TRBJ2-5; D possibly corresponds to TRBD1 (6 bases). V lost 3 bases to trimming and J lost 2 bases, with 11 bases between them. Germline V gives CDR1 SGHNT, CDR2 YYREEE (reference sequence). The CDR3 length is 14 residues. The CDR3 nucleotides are TGTGCCAGCAGCTCAAGACAGGATCAAGAGACCCAGTACTTC. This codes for CASSSRQDQETQYF.